This is a list of T cell receptor beta chains from one sample in a study of blood T cell repertoires in COVID-19. Profiling relied on immunoSEQ multiplex PCR, and the TCRdb table lists in-frame clones only, not all of them. The table has around 70,000 clones, over 60% seen once; the top ten hold approximately 23%. The specimen was peripheral blood. These receptors were taken from a human donor in a cohort sampled during active COVID-19. The CDR3 runs from the conserved cysteine through the conserved F or W. Each record gives: CDR3 protein, CDR3 DNA, D gene, clone size, V gene, J gene. The D gene is left open where the match is weak. Not every row has a clone size; where given, it reads once, few, many or a size class.

cdr3_aa: CASSSWTGVTDTQYF
cdr3_nt: TGTGCCAGCAGCTCCTGGACAGGGGTCACAGATACGCAGTATTTT
d_call: TRBD1
clone_size: few
v_call: TRBV7-2
j_call: TRBJ2-3

cdr3_aa: CASSLKGANYGYTF
cdr3_nt: TGTGCCAGCAGCTTGAAAGGAGCTAACTATGGCTACACCTTC
d_call: .
clone_size: .
v_call: TRBV5-4
j_call: TRBJ1-2

cdr3_aa: CASSIRGLALGTDTQYF
cdr3_nt: TGTGCCAGCAGTATCAGGGGACTAGCACTGGGCACAGATACGCAGTATTTT
d_call: TRBD2
clone_size: few
v_call: TRBV25-1
j_call: TRBJ2-3

cdr3_aa: CASSLAAIGPGNEQFF
cdr3_nt: TGTGCCAGCAGCTTAGCAGCAATAGGTCCGGGCAATGAGCAGTTCTTC
d_call: .
clone_size: .
v_call: TRBV13
j_call: TRBJ2-1

cdr3_aa: CASSLAEGTSGFYEQYF
cdr3_nt: TGTGCCAGCAGCTTAGCGGAAGGGACTAGCGGCTTCTACGAGCAGTACTTC
d_call: TRBD2
clone_size: .
v_call: TRBV7-2
j_call: TRBJ2-7

cdr3_aa: CATSIRTSDTQYF
cdr3_nt: TGTGCCACCAGCATAAGGACTAGTGATACGCAGTATTTT
d_call: TRBD2
clone_size: .
v_call: TRBV15
j_call: TRBJ2-3

cdr3_aa: CASSGTASYNEQFF
cdr3_nt: TGTGCCAGCAGCGGGACTGCCTCCTACAATGAGCAGTTCTTC
d_call: .
clone_size: .
v_call: TRBV7-9
j_call: TRBJ2-1

cdr3_aa: CASSPGEMNNEQFF
cdr3_nt: TGTGCCAGCAGCCCCGGGGAGATGAACAATGAGCAGTTCTTC
d_call: .
clone_size: .
v_call: TRBV7-9
j_call: TRBJ2-1

cdr3_aa: CASSRQGVNTGELFF
cdr3_nt: TGTGCCAGCAGTCGACAGGGGGTTAACACCGGGGAGCTGTTTTTT
d_call: TRBD1
clone_size: .
v_call: TRBV2
j_call: TRBJ2-2

cdr3_aa: CASTLAGGGLNTEAFF
cdr3_nt: TGTGCCAGCACCCTGGCGGGGGGCGGGTTGAACACTGAAGCTTTCTTT
d_call: .
clone_size: .
v_call: TRBV28
j_call: TRBJ1-1

cdr3_aa: CASTPGGFQPQHF
cdr3_nt: TGTGCCAGCACCCCGGGTGGATTCCAGCCCCAGCATTTT
d_call: .
clone_size: .
v_call: TRBV12-3/TRBV12-4
j_call: TRBJ1-5

cdr3_aa: CASTLATSRGYEQYF
cdr3_nt: TGTGCCAGCACCTTGGCGACCTCCCGGGGGTACGAGCAGTACTTC
d_call: .
clone_size: once
v_call: TRBV28
j_call: TRBJ2-7

cdr3_aa: CASSWGDRGLNTDTQYF
cdr3_nt: TGTGCCAGCAGCTGGGGGGACAGGGGCCTAAATACAGATACGCAGTATTTT
d_call: TRBD1
clone_size: .
v_call: TRBV11-2
j_call: TRBJ2-3

cdr3_aa: CASSGYGSPYGYTF
cdr3_nt: TGTGCCAGCAGTGGGTATGGGAGTCCTTACGGCTACACCTTC
d_call: .
clone_size: .
v_call: TRBV25-1
j_call: TRBJ1-2

cdr3_aa: CASSQGVPLGETQYF
cdr3_nt: TGCGCCAGCAGCCAAGGTGTCCCGCTCGGGGAGACCCAGTACTTC
d_call: .
clone_size: .
v_call: TRBV4-1
j_call: TRBJ2-5

cdr3_aa: CASTSSGSLSKNIQYF
cdr3_nt: TGTGCCAGTACCTCTAGCGGGAGCCTATCCAAAAACATTCAGTACTTC
d_call: TRBD2
clone_size: once
v_call: TRBV19
j_call: TRBJ2-4

cdr3_aa: CASSLDWETEAFF
cdr3_nt: TGTGCCAGCAGCTTAGATTGGGAGACTGAAGCTTTCTTT
d_call: .
clone_size: .
v_call: TRBV7-2
j_call: TRBJ1-1

cdr3_aa: CASSRPRAGANVLTF
cdr3_nt: TGTGCCAGCAGTCGACCGAGGGCTGGGGCCAACGTCCTGACTTTC
d_call: .
clone_size: .
v_call: TRBV28
j_call: TRBJ2-6

cdr3_aa: CASRSQLAGITQYF
cdr3_nt: TGTGCCAGCAGGTCGCAGCTAGCGGGGATCACGCAGTATTTT
d_call: TRBD2
clone_size: .
v_call: TRBV27
j_call: TRBJ2-3

cdr3_aa: CASSRQGGGEKLFF
cdr3_nt: TGTGCCAGCAGCCGACAGGGGGGGGGTGAAAAACTGTTTTTT
d_call: TRBD1
clone_size: .
v_call: TRBV3-1/TRBV3-2
j_call: TRBJ1-4

cdr3_aa: CASRGDTSNYGYTF
cdr3_nt: TGTGCCAGCAGGGGGGACACCTCTAACTATGGCTACACCTTC
d_call: .
clone_size: .
v_call: TRBV2
j_call: TRBJ1-2

cdr3_aa: CASSTQGTQETQYF
cdr3_nt: TGTGCCAGCAGTACACAGGGGACCCAAGAGACCCAGTACTTC
d_call: TRBD1
clone_size: .
v_call: TRBV7-2
j_call: TRBJ2-5

cdr3_aa: CASQNGGHFTEAFF
cdr3_nt: TGTGCCAGTCAAAATGGGGGACACTTCACTGAAGCTTTCTTT
d_call: .
clone_size: once
v_call: TRBV19
j_call: TRBJ1-1

cdr3_aa: CASSLAQGSYEQYF
cdr3_nt: TGCGCCAGCAGCTTGGCCCAGGGCTCCTACGAGCAGTACTTC
d_call: .
clone_size: .
v_call: TRBV5-1
j_call: TRBJ2-7

cdr3_aa: CAISESGEGTSGANVLTF
cdr3_nt: TGTGCCATCAGTGAGTCCGGGGAGGGGACCTCTGGGGCCAACGTCCTGACTTTC
d_call: TRBD2
clone_size: .
v_call: TRBV10-3
j_call: TRBJ2-6

cdr3_aa: CASSLQGAGETQYF
cdr3_nt: TGCGCCAGCAGCTTGCAGGGGGCGGGGGAGACCCAGTACTTC
d_call: TRBD1
clone_size: .
v_call: TRBV5-1
j_call: TRBJ2-5

cdr3_aa: CASSLGAVEYF
cdr3_nt: TGTGCCAGCTCCCTTGGGGCGGTAGAGTATTTT
d_call: .
clone_size: .
v_call: TRBV25-1
j_call: TRBJ2-3

cdr3_aa: CATSEHRGDTQYF
cdr3_nt: TGTGCCACCAGTGAGCACAGGGGGGATACGCAGTATTTT
d_call: TRBD1
clone_size: few
v_call: TRBV24-1
j_call: TRBJ2-3

cdr3_aa: CASSVSGAGEFDEQFF
cdr3_nt: TGTGCCAGCAGCGTATCTGGGGCAGGGGAGTTCGATGAGCAGTTCTTC
d_call: .
clone_size: once
v_call: TRBV9
j_call: TRBJ2-1

cdr3_aa: CASSLESRDTQYF
cdr3_nt: TGTGCCAGCAGCTTAGAGTCTAGAGATACGCAGTATTTT
d_call: .
clone_size: .
v_call: TRBV11-3
j_call: TRBJ2-3

cdr3_aa: CASRPHRDNSYEQYF
cdr3_nt: TGTGCCAGCAGACCACACAGGGATAACTCCTACGAGCAGTACTTC
d_call: .
clone_size: .
v_call: TRBV2
j_call: TRBJ2-7

cdr3_aa: CASTLAGGFGTEAFF
cdr3_nt: TGTGCCAGTACCTTGGCAGGGGGCTTCGGGACTGAAGCTTTCTTT
d_call: TRBD1
clone_size: .
v_call: TRBV19
j_call: TRBJ1-1

cdr3_aa: CASSFQTGEQFF
cdr3_nt: TGTGCCAGCAGCTTTCAAACCGGTGAGCAGTTCTTC
d_call: .
clone_size: .
v_call: TRBV5-6
j_call: TRBJ2-1